A single T cell receptor beta chain is shown here with its context. Its antigen is not known. Via 5' RACE with UMI labels, TRB cDNA libraries were prepared. TCRdb re-called the 5' RACE reads, yielding one record per CDR3 amino acid sequence without DNA. Seen in this sample are under 150,000 distinct CDR3 sequences; the ten most common clones hold 0.25% to 0.3%. The entry originates in a study of CXCR3-negative and CXCR3-positive naive CD8 T cells. Study-wide points: Similarly elevated diversity marked both naive subsets, with memory CD8+ cells showing far lower diversity. Relative to CXCR3-negative naive cells, CXCR3-positive naive cells had more hydrophobic TRB CDR3s.

CDR3 length equals 11 residues. Per the germline V gene, CDR1 is SQVTM and CDR2 is ANQGSEA. Sequenced sample: naive CXCR3+ CD8+ T cells from blood. Subset noted: CD45RO-CCR7+CD27+CD95- naive CD8+ T cells expressing CXCR3 (TNR3+). The V gene is TRBV29-1, the J gene TRBJ1-2. This receptor was obtained from a human donor in good health. Some clones in this sample may be carry-over from other donors' samples. The CDR3 protein is CSVGHEDGYTF.